This T cell receptor (beta chain) was recorded in a study of blood T cell repertoires in COVID-19. Study-wide background: Sites across the United States, Italy and Spain contributed samples from acute and convalescent COVID-19. PBMCs, B-cell-depleted T cells, or T cells provided the cDNA or gDNA that made up the material.

The V and J ends lost 3 bases and 11 bases respectively, with 17 bases between them. Looked up from germline, CDR1 is MDHEN and CDR2 is SYDVKM. This CDR3 contains 14 residues. In the authors' workflow: The authors estimated nucleated cell counts from reference gene primer amplification. Here immunoSEQ multiplex PCR was the method, and the copy in TCRdb shows in-frame clones only, minus some. Clonal size and the V and J genes are those of that table, whereas D and trimming came from the DNA. This sample yields under 150,000 clones, of which roughly 85% are seen a single time; about 13% belongs to the top ten.

The J gene is TRBJ1-3, the V gene TRBV28; possible D gene TRBD1, 6 bases. This clonotype was obtained from a human donor in a cohort sampled during active COVID-19. The specimen was peripheral blood. CDR3 nucleotides: TGTGCCAGCAGTTTTGGGGACGGGGGGCTCCCCATATATTTT. Its translation: CASSFGDGGLPIYF.